Sequencing of this TCR beta chain was carried out in a study of blood T cell repertoires in COVID-19. Across the study: Acute-phase and convalescent COVID-19 samples originated in the United States, Italy and Spain. T cells, B-cell-depleted T cells, or PBMCs provided the cDNA or gDNA that served as material.

In the authors' methods: Cell counts per sample came from amplifying reference gene primers. TCRdb's table, derived via immunoSEQ multiplex PCR, lists solely in-frame clones and lacks some. V, J and clone size are those of that table, while D and trimming were read from the DNA. The data hold more than 100,000 clones, with more than 60% observed a single time. This CDR3 region has 15 residues. The V segment lost 2 bases and the J segment 6 bases; nucleotides outside the gene matches: 7. Germline loops: CDR1 GTSNPN, CDR2 SVGIG (reference sequence). The table lists this clone with a count of one. The genes are TRBV30 and TRBJ1-5; TRBD1 matches 10 bases. The TCR sequence derives from a man between 65 and 85 years old with acute or convalescent COVID-19. The specimen sequenced was peripheral blood. The CDR3 region is CAWSSGQGESQPQHF. CDR3 nucleotides: TGTGCCTGGAGTTCCGGACAGGGGGAGTCTCAGCCCCAGCATTTT.